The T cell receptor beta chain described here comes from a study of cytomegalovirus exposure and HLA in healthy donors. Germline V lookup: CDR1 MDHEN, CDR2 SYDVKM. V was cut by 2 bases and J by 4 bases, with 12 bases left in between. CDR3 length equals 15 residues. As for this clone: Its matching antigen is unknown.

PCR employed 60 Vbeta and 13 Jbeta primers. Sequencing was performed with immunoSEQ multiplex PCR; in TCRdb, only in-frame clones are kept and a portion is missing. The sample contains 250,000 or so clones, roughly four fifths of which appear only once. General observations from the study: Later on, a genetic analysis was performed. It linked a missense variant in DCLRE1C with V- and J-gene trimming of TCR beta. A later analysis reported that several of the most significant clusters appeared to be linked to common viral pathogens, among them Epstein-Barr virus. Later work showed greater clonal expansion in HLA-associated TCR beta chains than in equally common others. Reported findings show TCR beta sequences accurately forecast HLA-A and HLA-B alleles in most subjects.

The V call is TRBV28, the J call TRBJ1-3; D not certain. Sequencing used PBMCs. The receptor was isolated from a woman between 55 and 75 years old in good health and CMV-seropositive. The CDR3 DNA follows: TGTGCCAGCAGTTTAGCGGGAGGCCTGGGAAACACCATATATTTT. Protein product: CASSLAGGLGNTIYF.